One sample yielded the 24 T cell receptor beta chains listed below, sequenced in a study of blood T cell repertoires in COVID-19. Sequencing used immunoSEQ multiplex PCR; TCRdb keeps in-frame clones, though not all of them. Among some 46,000 clones, approximately 85% were seen once, and the ten largest hold approximately 32%. The sample taken for sequencing was peripheral blood. These receptors all stem from an elderly woman with COVID-19, enrolled during active disease.

This chain links TRBV19 with TRBJ1-2; possibly TRBD1 for D (5 bases). This CDR3 has 14 residues. The ends were cut back, 5 bases at V and 0 bases at J, with 10 bases in the middle. Germline V gives CDR1 LNHDA, CDR2 SQIVND (reference sequence). CDR3 in amino acids: CASSWGGSNYGYTF. CDR3 DNA sequence: TGTGCCAGTAGTTGGGGGGGTTCTAACTATGGCTACACCTTC. The full variable domain, rest sourced from reference TRBV19 and TRBJ1-2, is DGGITQSPKYLFRKEGQNVTLSCEQNLNHDAMYWYRQDPGQGLRLIYYSQIVNDFQKGDIAEGYSVSREKKESFPLTVTSAQKNPTAFYLCASSWGGSNYGYTFGSGTRLTVV.

This chain uses TRBV24-1 with TRBJ2-1; TRBD2 is a possible D gene (5 bases). Trimming removed 0 bases at V and 0 bases at J, with 8 bases between. The CDR3 length is 16 residues. The V gene's germline CDR1 is KGHDR and CDR2 SFDVKD. Written as DNA, the CDR3 is TGTGCCACCAGTGATTTGGTTGGAGGCTCCTACAATGAGCAGTTCTTC. It encodes CATSDLVGGSYNEQFF.

V and J are TRBV18 and TRBJ2-5; 7 bases map to TRBD1. V was pared by 4 bases and J by 4 bases, with 6 bases of the junction left unmatched. CDR1 and CDR2 from the germline V gene are KGHSH and LQKENI. The CDR3 loop spans 14 amino acids. For the CDR3, the DNA is TGTGCCAGCTCACTACGACAGGGAAGAGAGACCCAGTACTTC. Translation gives CASSLRQGRETQYF.

The rearrangement links TRBV2 to TRBJ1-1; D is perhaps TRBD1 (5 bases). The germline V gene encodes CDR1 SNHLY and CDR2 FYNNEI. Trimming removed 8 bases at V and 0 bases at J, with 16 bases between. This CDR3 is built from 15 residues. The CDR3 DNA is TGTGCCAGCGGCCAGGAACAGGTCCTGAACACTGAAGCTTTCTTT. Its protein product is CASGQEQVLNTEAFF.

The chain has TRBV10-3 and TRBJ2-2; 11 bases agree with TRBD2. The CDR3 runs to 18 residues. V was clipped by 5 bases and J by 1 base; unmatched bases: 9. CDR1 ENHRY and CDR2 SYGVKD come from the germline V gene. CDR3 sequence (DNA): TGTGCCATCAGTTACACCGGGACTAGCGGCCGGAACACCGGGGAGCTGTTTTTT. The encoded protein is CAISYTGTSGRNTGELFF.

V and J are TRBV20-1 and TRBJ1-1; 7 nucleotides agree with TRBD1. Germline assignment: CDR1 DFQATT and CDR2 SNEGSKA (reference sequence). This CDR3 spans 11 amino acids. Unmatched junction bases numbered 9, after V lost 6 bases and J lost 11 bases. The CDR3 region is CSAQRQGRAFF. DNA for the CDR3: TGCAGTGCGCAACGACAGGGAAGGGCTTTCTTT.

This clone has only one observation. This rearrangement joins TRBV3-1 (or the pseudogene TRBV3-2) to TRBJ2-1; 13 bases are shared with TRBD2. This CDR3 contains 17 residues. The junction had 17 bases not matched to a gene; V was cut back by 3 bases and J by 15 bases. From germline, CDR1 is LGHDT and CDR2 YNNKEL (reference sequence). The DNA of the CDR3 is TGTGCCAGCAGCCAGGGAAGAACTAGCGGGAGGGCCCTCGGGCGGTTCTTC. Amino acid sequence: CASSQGRTSGRALGRFF.

CDR3 bases: TGTGCCAGCCAGGGTAGATCCTATAATTCACCCCTCCACTTT. Translating it yields CASQGRSYNSPLHF. The rearrangement links TRBV2 to TRBJ1-6, with TRBD1 as a possible D gene (5 bases). V was shortened by 8 bases and J by 1 base, with 9 bases between the two germline ends. The CDR3 covers 14 residues. The germline V gene has CDR1 SNHLY and CDR2 FYNNEI.

This clone was seen more than once but under ten times. The rearrangement joins TRBV27 to TRBJ2-3, with D perhaps TRBD1 (6 bases). This CDR3 has 16 residues. Germline loops: CDR1 MNHEY, CDR2 SMNVEV (reference sequence). V lost 1 base and J lost 3, with 14 bases in between. The CDR3 bases are TGTGCCAGCAGTTTATTGGGGGCTGGGGTAACAGATACGCAGTATTTT. The encoded protein is CASSLLGAGVTDTQYF.

This sequence joins TRBV28 and TRBJ2-7; D is uncertain. With 4 bases removed from V and 2 bases from J, the gap between germline ends came to 6 bases. Germline CDR1 and CDR2: MDHEN and SYDVKM. This CDR3 spans 12 amino acids. This CDR3 reads CASSYDTYEQYF. The CDR3 DNA reads as TGTGCCAGCAGTTACGACACCTACGAGCAGTACTTC.

The gene calls are TRBV5-1 and TRBJ2-5, with 9 bases matching TRBD1. This CDR3 is built from 14 residues. In germline, CDR1 is SGHRS, CDR2 YFSETQ. V gave up 4 bases and J gave up 3 bases; unmatched junction bases: 4. The CDR3 region has the DNA TGCGCCAGCAGCCGAGGACAGGGGAAAGAGACCCAGTACTTC. Translation gives CASSRGQGKETQYF.

J is TRBJ2-5 and V is TRBV9; D unclear. The CDR3 is 13 amino acids. Germline V gene lookup returns CDR1 SGDLS and CDR2 YYNGEE. The V end lost 2 bases, the J end lost 0 bases, and 5 bases lay between the germline ends. CDR3 DNA: TGTGCCAGCAGCGTCCGGGACCAAGAGACCCAGTACTTC. Residues: CASSVRDQETQYF.

A single count supports this clone. The CDR3 is CASSQEVGTHSYEQYF. CDR3 nucleotide sequence: TGTGCCAGCAGCCAAGAAGTGGGGACACATTCCTACGAGCAGTACTTC. The V call is TRBV14, the J call TRBJ2-7, with D possibly TRBD1 on 6 matching bases. Germline CDR1 is SGHDN and CDR2 is FVKESK. The V and J ends lost 0 bases and 1 base respectively, with 13 bases between them. The CDR3 extends over 16 amino acids.

The J gene is TRBJ2-7, the V gene TRBV6-5; no definite D call. The CDR3 has 13 amino acids. Germline assignment: CDR1 MNHEY and CDR2 SVGAGI. V was pared by 2 bases and J by 4 bases, with 9 bases between. CDR3 residues: CASSYTSEYEQYF. DNA of the CDR3: TGTGCCAGCAGTTACACGTCAGAATACGAGCAGTACTTC.

The chain has TRBV18 and TRBJ1-5; no clear D. The CDR3 totals 13 residues. Germline values: CDR1 KGHSH, CDR2 LQKENI. The V and J ends lost 3 bases and 6 bases respectively, with 9 bases between them. The DNA of the CDR3 is TGTGCCAGCTCACCTATAACCGGTCAGCCCCAGCATTTT. This encodes CASSPITGQPQHF.

This sequence joins TRBV6-6 and TRBJ1-6; TRBD1 matches 9 bases. The CDR3 totals 16 residues. V shed 5 bases, J shed 9 bases, and the junction held 11 bases outside the gene matches. In germline, CDR1 is MNHNY, CDR2 SVGAGI (reference sequence). This CDR3 is CASSPTGTGRSSPLHF. The CDR3 DNA sequence: TGTGCCAGCAGTCCTACCGGGACAGGGAGGAGTTCACCCCTCCACTTT.

The V gene is TRBV7-2, the J gene TRBJ2-3; perhaps TRBD1 as D (5 bases). This CDR3 has 16 residues. V lost 1 base, J lost 2 bases, and 13 bases lay in between. CDR1 is SGHTA and CDR2 is FQGNSA in the germline V gene. The CDR3 here is CASSLDWGSYTDTQYF. The CDR3 region has the DNA TGTGCCAGCAGCTTAGATTGGGGCAGCTACACAGATACGCAGTATTTT.

Comment on this clone: Different DNA sequences within this sample yield the same CDR3. The rearrangement links TRBV3-1 (or the pseudogene TRBV3-2) to TRBJ2-1; 13 nucleotides agree with TRBD2. The CDR3 contains 15 residues. Germline CDR1 LGHDT, CDR2 YNNKEL (reference sequence). The V gene end was trimmed by 4 bases and the J gene end by 4 bases; junction bases not matched to a gene: 1. CDR3 in DNA: TGTGCCAGCAGCCGGACTAGCGGGAGTTACAATGAGCAGTTCTTC. Translating it yields CASSRTSGSYNEQFF.

This chain's CDR3 is CASSLLGRGDSGNTIYF. DNA for the CDR3: TGTGCCAGCAGCTTATTGGGGAGGGGGGACTCTGGAAACACCATATATTTT. The genes are TRBV7-6 and TRBJ1-3; TRBD1 is a possible D gene (6 bases). Trimming stripped 2 bases from V and 0 bases from J, with 14 bases between. Germline loops: CDR1 SGHVS, CDR2 FNYEAQ. CDR3 length: 17 amino acids.

The V call is TRBV29-1, the J call TRBJ2-1; D uncertain. CDR3 length: 12 amino acids. V was pared by 4 bases and J by 9 bases, with 13 bases between. CDR1 and CDR2 (germline): SQVTM, ANQGSEA. The CDR3 here is CSVVRSLGEQFF. The CDR3 coding sequence is TGCAGCGTTGTGCGGAGCTTGGGTGAGCAGTTCTTC.

CDR3: CASSPGEKRRNQPQHF. The CDR3 DNA reads as TGTGCCAGCTCACCGGGCGAAAAACGACGCAATCAGCCCCAGCATTTT. V gene TRBV18 combines with J gene TRBJ1-5; unclear D gene. Germline V gene lookup returns CDR1 KGHSH and CDR2 LQKENI. This CDR3 spans 16 amino acids. V lost 3 bases and J 2 bases, leaving 14 bases between the germline ends.

This chain joins TRBV7-9 and TRBJ2-7; 7 bases align to TRBD1. This CDR3 region has 14 residues. The trim removed 5 bases at V and 2 bases at J, leaving 6 bases unmatched. Germline-derived CDR1 and CDR2 are SEHNR and FQNEAQ (reference sequence). The CDR3 sequence: CASSPRQGAYEQYF. CDR3 in DNA: TGTGCCAGCAGCCCTAGACAGGGAGCCTACGAGCAGTACTTC.

This chain links TRBV28 with TRBJ1-5, with TRBD1 identical over 8 bases. The CDR3 has 15 residues. Germline loops: CDR1 MDHEN, CDR2 SYDVKM. Trimming at V came to 3 bases and at J to 6 bases, leaving 7 bases not matched to a gene. CDR3 sequence (DNA): TGTGCCAGCAGTTTCTTGACAGGGGCTGGTCAGCCCCAGCATTTT. This encodes CASSFLTGAGQPQHF.

The CDR3 DNA reads TGTGCCAGCAGTTCACCGAGGGACAGGGTCGGGGACTACGAGCAGTACTTC. This translates into CASSSPRDRVGDYEQYF. The rearrangement uses TRBV28 and TRBJ2-7; TRBD1 matches at 9 bases. The CDR3 covers 17 residues. The junction had 13 bases not matched to a gene; V was cut back by 4 bases and J by 3 bases. Germline loops: CDR1 MDHEN, CDR2 SYDVKM.